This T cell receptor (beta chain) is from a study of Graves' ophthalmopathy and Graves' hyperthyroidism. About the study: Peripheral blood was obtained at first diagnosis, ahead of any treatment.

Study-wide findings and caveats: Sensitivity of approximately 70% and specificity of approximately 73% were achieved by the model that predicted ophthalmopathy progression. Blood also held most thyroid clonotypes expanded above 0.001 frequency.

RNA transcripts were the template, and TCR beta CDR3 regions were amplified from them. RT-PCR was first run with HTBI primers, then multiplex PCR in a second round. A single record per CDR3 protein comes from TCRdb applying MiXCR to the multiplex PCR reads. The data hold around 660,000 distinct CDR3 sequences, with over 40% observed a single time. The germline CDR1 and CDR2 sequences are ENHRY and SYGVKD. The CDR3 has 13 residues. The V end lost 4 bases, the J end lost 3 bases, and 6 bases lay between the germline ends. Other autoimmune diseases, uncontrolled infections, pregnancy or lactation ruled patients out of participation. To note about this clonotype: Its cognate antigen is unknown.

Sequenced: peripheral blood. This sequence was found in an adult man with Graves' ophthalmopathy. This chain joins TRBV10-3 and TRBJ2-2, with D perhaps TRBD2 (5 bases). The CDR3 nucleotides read TGTGCCATCAGTGCGCGGGACACCGGGGAGCTGTTTTTT. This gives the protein CAISARDTGELFF.